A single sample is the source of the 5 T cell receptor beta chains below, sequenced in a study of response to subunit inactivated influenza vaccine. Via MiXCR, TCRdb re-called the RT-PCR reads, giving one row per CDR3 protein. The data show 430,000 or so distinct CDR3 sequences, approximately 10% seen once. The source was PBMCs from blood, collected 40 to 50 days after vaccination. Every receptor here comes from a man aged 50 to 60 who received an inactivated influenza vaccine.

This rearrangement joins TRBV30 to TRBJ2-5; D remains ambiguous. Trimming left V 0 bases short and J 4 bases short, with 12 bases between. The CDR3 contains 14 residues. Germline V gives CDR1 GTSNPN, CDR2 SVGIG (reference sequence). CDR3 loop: CAWSVEWARETQYF. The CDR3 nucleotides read TGTGCCTGGAGTGTAGAATGGGCCCGAGAGACCCAGTACTTC.

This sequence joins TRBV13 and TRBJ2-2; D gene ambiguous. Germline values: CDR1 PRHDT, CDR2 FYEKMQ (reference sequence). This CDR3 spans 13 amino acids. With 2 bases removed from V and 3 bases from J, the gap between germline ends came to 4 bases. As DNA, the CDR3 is TGTGCCAGCAGCTTATCCCACACCGGGGAGCTGTTTTTT. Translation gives CASSLSHTGELFF.

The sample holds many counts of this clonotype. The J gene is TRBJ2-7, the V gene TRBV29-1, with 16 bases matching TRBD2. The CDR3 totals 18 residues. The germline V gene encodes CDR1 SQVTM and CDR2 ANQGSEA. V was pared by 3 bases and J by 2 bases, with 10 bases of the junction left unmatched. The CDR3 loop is CSVEVYGTSGRVTYEQYF. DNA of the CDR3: TGCAGCGTTGAGGTGTACGGGACTAGCGGGAGGGTAACCTACGAGCAGTACTTC.

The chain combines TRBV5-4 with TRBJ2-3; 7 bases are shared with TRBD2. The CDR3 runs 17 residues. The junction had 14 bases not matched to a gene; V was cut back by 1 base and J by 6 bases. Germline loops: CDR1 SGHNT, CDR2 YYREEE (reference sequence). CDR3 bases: TGTGCCAGCAGCTTGAGGGTAGCGGGCCTCCCGGTGGATACGCAGTATTTT. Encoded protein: CASSLRVAGLPVDTQYF.

CDR3 sequence: CASSEGALADTQYF. CDR3 nucleotides: TGTGCCAGCAGTGAAGGCGCTTTGGCAGATACGCAGTATTTT. This chain connects TRBV6-1 to TRBJ2-3; no reliable D call. This CDR3 is 14 amino acids long. The germline CDR1 and CDR2 sequences are MNHNS and SASEGT. Between the trimmed V and J ends, which lost 1 base and 4 bases, there was a span of 9 bases.